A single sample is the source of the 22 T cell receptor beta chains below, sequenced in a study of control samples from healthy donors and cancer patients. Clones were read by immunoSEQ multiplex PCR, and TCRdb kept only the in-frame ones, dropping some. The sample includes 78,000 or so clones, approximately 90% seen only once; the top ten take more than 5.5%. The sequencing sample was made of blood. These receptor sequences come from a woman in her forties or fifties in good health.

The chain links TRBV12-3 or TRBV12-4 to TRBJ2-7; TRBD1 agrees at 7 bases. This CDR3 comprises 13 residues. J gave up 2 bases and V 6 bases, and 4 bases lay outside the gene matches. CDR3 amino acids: CASRPTGTYEQYF. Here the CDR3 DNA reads TGTGCCAGCAGACCGACAGGGACCTACGAGCAGTACTTC.

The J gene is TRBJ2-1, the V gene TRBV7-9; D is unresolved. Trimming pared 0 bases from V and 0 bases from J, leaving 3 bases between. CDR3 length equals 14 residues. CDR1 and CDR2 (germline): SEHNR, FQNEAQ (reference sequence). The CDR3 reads CASSLAYSYNEQFF. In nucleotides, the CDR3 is TGTGCCAGCAGCTTAGCTTACTCCTACAATGAGCAGTTCTTC.

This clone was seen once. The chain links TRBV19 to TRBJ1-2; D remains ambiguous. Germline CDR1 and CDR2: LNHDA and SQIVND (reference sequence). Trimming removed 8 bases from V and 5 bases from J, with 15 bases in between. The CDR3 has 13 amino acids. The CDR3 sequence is CASRAAGNYGYTF. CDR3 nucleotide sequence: TGTGCCAGTCGTGCCGCCGGTAATTATGGCTACACCTTC.

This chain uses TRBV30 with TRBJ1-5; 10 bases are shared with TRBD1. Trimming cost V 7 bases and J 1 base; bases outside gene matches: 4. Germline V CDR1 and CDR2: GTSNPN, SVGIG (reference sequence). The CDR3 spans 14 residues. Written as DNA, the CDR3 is TGTGCCTTGGGGACAGGGGCGAGCAATCAGCCCCAGCATTTT. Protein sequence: CALGTGASNQPQHF.

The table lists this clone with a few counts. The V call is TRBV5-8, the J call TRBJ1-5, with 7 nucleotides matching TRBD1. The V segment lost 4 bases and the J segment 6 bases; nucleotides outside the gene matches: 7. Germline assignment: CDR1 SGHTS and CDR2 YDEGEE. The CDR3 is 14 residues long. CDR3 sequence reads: CASSPTGAIQPQHF. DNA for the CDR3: TGTGCCAGCAGCCCCACAGGGGCAATTCAGCCCCAGCATTTT.

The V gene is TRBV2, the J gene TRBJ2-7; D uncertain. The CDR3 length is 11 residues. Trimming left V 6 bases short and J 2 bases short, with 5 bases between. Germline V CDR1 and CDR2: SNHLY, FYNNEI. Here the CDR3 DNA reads TGTGCCAGCAGCCGGGCCTACGAGCAGTACTTC. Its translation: CASSRAYEQYF.

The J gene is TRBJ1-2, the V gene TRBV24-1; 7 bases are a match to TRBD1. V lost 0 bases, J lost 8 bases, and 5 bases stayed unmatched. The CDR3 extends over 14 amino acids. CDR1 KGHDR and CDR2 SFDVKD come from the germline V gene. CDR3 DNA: TGTGCCACCAGTGATTTGACAGGGGACGGGGGCTACACCTTC. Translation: CATSDLTGDGGYTF.

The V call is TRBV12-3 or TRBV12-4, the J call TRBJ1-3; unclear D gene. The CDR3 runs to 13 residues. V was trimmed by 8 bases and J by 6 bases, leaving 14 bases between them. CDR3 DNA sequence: TGTGCCAGCGGGTCCCGGTTGGAAAACACCATATATTTT. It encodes CASGSRLENTIYF.

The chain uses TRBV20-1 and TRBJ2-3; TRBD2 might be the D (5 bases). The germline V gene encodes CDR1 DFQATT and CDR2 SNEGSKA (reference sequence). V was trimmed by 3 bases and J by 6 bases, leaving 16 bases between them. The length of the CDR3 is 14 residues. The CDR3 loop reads CSASSVASVDTQYF. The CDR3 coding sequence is TGCAGTGCTAGTTCAGTAGCGAGCGTTGATACGCAGTATTTT.

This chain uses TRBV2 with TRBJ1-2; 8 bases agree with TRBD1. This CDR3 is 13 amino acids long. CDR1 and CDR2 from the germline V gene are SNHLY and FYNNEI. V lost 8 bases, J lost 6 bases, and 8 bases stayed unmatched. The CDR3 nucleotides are TGTGCCAGCGCTAGGGGACAGGCGGATGGCTACACCTTC. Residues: CASARGQADGYTF.

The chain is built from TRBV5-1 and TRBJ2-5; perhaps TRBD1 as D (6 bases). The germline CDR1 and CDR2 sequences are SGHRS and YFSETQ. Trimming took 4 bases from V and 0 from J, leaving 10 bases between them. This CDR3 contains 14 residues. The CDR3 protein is CASSGTGYQETQYF. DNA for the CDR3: TGCGCCAGCAGCGGTACAGGGTACCAAGAGACCCAGTACTTC.

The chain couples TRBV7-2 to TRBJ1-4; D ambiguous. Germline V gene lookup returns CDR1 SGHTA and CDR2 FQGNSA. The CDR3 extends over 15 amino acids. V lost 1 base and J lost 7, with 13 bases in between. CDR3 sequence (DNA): TGTGCCAGCAGCTTAGTCGTGGGCGGGAGTGAAAAACTGTTTTTT. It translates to CASSLVVGGSEKLFF.

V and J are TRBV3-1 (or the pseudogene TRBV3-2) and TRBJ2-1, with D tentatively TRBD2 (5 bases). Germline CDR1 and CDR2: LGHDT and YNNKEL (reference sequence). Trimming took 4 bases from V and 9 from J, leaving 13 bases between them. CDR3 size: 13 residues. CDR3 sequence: CASSLSQRPEQFF. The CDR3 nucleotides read TGTGCCAGCAGCCTATCGCAGCGGCCTGAGCAGTTCTTC.

DNA for the CDR3: TGTGCCAGCAGCCTGGGACAGGGGGTCACCGGGGAGCTGTTTTTT. This sequence encodes CASSLGQGVTGELFF. The rearrangement joins TRBV7-9 to TRBJ2-2; 11 bases fit TRBD1. V shed 5 bases and J 4 bases; nucleotides not matched to a gene: 3. Germline lookup yields CDR1 SEHNR and CDR2 FQNEAQ (reference sequence). The CDR3 has 15 residues.

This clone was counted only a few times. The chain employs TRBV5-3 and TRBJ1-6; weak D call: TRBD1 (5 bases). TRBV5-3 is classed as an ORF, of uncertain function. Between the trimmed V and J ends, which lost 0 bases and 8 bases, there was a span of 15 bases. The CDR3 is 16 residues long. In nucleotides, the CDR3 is TGTGCCAGAAGCTTGGCCTACGGGGGATACTATTCACCCCTCCACTTT. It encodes CARSLAYGGYYSPLHF.

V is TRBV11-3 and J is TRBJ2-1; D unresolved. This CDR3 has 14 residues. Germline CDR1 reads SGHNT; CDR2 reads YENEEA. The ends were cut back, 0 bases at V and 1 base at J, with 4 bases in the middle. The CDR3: CASSLEGSYNEQFF. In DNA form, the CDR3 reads TGTGCCAGCAGCTTAGAGGGATCCTACAATGAGCAGTTCTTC.

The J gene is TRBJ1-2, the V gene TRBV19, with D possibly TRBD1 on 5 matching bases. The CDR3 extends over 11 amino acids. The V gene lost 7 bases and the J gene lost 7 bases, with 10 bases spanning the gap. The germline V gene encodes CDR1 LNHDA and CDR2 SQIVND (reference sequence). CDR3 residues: CASNRGSGYTF. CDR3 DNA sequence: TGTGCCAGTAACCGGGGCTCTGGCTACACCTTC.

CDR3 nucleotides: TGTGCCAGCAGCCCACAGGGGGAAAACATTCAGTACTTC. Encoded protein: CASSPQGENIQYF. This chain joins TRBV2 and TRBJ2-4, with 8 bases matching TRBD1. V lost 6 bases, J lost 5 bases, and 3 bases stayed unmatched. The germline V gene has CDR1 SNHLY and CDR2 FYNNEI. This CDR3 is built from 13 residues.

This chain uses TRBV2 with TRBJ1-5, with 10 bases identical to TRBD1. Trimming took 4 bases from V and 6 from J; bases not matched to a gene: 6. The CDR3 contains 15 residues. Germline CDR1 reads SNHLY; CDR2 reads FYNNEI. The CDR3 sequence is CASSVDRGPSQPQHF. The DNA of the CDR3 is TGTGCCAGCAGTGTAGACAGGGGGCCCAGTCAGCCCCAGCATTTT.

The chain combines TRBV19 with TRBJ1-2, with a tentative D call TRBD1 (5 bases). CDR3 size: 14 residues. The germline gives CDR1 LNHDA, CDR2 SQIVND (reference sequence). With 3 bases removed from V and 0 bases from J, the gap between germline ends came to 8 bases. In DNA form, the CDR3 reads TGTGCCAGTAGTATGGGGCAAGCTAACTATGGCTACACCTTC. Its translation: CASSMGQANYGYTF.

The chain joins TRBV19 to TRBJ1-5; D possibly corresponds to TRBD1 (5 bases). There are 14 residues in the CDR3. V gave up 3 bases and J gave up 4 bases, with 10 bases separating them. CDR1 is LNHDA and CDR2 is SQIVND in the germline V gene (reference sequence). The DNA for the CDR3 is TGTGCCAGTAGTATCCGGGACGGTAATCAGCCCCAGCATTTT. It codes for CASSIRDGNQPQHF.

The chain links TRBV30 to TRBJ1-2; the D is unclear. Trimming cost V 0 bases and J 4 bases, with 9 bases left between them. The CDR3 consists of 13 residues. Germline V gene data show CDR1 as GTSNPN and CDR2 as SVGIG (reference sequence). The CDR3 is CAWSVGSSYGYTF. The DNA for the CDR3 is TGTGCCTGGAGTGTGGGTTCTAGCTATGGCTACACCTTC.